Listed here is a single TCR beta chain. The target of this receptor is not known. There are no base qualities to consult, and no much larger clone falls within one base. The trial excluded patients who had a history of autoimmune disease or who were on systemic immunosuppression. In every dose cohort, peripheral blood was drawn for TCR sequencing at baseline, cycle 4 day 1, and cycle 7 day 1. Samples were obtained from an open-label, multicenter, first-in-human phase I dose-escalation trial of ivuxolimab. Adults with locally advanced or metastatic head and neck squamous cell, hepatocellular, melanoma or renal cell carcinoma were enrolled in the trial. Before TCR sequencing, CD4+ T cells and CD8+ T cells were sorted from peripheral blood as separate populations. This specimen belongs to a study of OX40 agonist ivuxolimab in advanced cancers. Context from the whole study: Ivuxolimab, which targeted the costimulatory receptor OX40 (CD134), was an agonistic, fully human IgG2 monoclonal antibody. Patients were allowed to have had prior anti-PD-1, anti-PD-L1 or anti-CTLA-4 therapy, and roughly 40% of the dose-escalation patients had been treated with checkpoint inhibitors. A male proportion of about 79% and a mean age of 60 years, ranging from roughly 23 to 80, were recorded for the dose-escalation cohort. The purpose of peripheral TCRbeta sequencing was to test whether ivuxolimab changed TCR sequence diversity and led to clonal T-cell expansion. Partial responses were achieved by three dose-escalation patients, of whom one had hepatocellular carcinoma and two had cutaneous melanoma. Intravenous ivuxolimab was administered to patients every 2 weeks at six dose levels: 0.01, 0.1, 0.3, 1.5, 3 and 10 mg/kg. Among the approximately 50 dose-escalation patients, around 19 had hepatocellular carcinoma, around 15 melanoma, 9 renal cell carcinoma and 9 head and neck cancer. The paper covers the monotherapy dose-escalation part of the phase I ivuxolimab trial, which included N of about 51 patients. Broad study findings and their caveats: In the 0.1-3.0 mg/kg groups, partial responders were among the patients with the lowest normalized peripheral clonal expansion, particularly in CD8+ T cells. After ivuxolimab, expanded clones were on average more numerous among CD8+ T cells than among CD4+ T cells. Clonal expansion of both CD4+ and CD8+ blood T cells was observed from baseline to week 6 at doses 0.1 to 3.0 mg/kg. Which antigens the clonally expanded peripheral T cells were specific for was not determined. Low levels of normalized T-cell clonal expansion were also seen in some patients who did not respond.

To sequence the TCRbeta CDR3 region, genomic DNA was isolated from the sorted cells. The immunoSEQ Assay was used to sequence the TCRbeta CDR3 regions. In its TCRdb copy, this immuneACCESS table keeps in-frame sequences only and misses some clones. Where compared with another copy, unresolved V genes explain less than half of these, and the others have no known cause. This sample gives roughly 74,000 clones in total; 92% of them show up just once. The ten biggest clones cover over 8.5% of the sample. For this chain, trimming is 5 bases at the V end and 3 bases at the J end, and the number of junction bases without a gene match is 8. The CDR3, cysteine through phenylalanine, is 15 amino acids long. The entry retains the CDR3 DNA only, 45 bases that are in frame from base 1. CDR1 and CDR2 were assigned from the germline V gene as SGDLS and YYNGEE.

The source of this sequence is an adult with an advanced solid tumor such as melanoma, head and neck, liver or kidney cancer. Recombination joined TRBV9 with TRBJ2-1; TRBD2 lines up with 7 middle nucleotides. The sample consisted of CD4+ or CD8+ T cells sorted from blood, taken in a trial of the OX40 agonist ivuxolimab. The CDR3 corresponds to CASSPGGTFYNEQFF. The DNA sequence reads TGTGCCAGCAGTCCCGGGGGGACTTTCTACAATGAGCAGTTCTTC.